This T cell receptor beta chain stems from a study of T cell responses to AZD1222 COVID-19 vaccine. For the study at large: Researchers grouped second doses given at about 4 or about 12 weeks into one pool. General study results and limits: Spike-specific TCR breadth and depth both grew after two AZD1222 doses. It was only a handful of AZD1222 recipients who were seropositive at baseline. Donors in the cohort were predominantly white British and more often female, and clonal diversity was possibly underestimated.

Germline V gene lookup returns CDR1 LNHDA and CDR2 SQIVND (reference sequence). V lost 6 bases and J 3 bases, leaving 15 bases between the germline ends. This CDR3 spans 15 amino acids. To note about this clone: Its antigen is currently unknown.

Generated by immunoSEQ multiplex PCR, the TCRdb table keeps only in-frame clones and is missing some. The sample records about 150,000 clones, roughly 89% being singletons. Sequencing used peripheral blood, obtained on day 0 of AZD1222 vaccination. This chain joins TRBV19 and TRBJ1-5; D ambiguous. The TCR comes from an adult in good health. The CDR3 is CASSPTGRPNQPQHF. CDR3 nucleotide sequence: TGTGCCAGTAGCCCCACTGGGAGGCCCAATCAGCCCCAGCATTTT.